This TCR beta chain was observed in a study of identical twins. Study-wide findings and caveats: Zero-insertion analyses were open to partial confounding by invariant MAIT and iNKT cells.

Healthy Caucasians provided all donations. The V gene end was trimmed by 0 bases and the J gene end by 8 bases; junction bases not matched to a gene: 8. The CDR3 contains 15 residues. The germline CDR1 and CDR2 sequences are DFQATT and SNEGSKA (reference sequence). TCRdb ran MiXCR on the 5' RACE reads and lists one entry per CDR3 protein. The data hold 280,000 or so distinct CDR3 sequences, with 6.5% to 9.5% observed a single time. With regard to this clonotype: Antigen: not known.

The same data also went into a second study, on yellow fever vaccine responses in identical twins.

The receptor comes from a woman aged 18-30 years in good health. The chain has TRBV20-1 and TRBJ1-4; 8 nucleotides match TRBD1. Source material: memory (CD45RO+) T cells sorted from blood. CDR3 DNA: TGCAGTGCTAGAGAACAACAGGGGGTGGGGGAAAAACTGTTTTTT. Protein product: CSAREQQGVGEKLFF.